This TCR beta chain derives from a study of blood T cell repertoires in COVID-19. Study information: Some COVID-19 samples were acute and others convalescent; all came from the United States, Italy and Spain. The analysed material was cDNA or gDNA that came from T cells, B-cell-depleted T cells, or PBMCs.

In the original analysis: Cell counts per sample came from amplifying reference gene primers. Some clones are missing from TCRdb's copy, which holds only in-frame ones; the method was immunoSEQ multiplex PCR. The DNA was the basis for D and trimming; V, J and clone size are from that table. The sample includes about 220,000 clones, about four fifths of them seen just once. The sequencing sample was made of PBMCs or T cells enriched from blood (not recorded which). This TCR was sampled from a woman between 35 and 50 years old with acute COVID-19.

The CDR3 here is CASSQLAGGSDTQYF. CDR3 nucleotide sequence: TGTGCCAGCAGCCAACTAGCGGGGGGCTCAGATACGCAGTATTTT. The chain carries TRBV7-9 and TRBJ2-3; 12 nucleotides agree with TRBD2. Losses at the gene ends were 5 bases for V and 4 bases for J; bases not matched to a gene: 4. CDR1 and CDR2 (germline): SEHNR, FQNEAQ (reference sequence). The CDR3 totals 15 residues.